A selection of T cell receptor beta chains follows, all from one sample in a study of glioma-infiltrating T cells. Via MiXCR, TCRdb re-called the multiplex PCR reads, giving one row per CDR3 protein. This table holds a few hundred thousand distinct CDR3 sequences, more than 35% found once. The specimen was glioma tissue, nonneoplastic brain tissue, or PBMCs (not recorded which). Receptors originate from a human donor with low-grade glioma or glioblastoma, undergoing nonglioma brain surgery, or in good health (not recorded which). CDR3s include the opening cysteine and the closing phenylalanine or tryptophan. A D gene is named only where the DNA matches it firmly.

j_call v_call d_call cdr3_aa
TRBJ2-3 TRBV6-2/TRBV6-3 TRBD1 CASSYGRGRLTDTQYF
TRBJ1-6 TRBV2 TRBD1 CASSLQGGSYNSPLHF
TRBJ2-5 TRBV6-2/TRBV6-3 . CASSLLGTPYQETQYF
TRBJ2-1 TRBV6-5 TRBD2 CASSYGRTRGVDEQFF
TRBJ2-7 TRBV5-4 . CASSFERTYEQYF
TRBJ2-1 TRBV20-1 TRBD2 CSARKGLAGNEQFF
TRBJ1-1 TRBV19 . CASSIWRTKAFF
TRBJ2-1 TRBV6-6 . CASSYSWTKYNEQFF
TRBJ2-7 TRBV14 . CASSRPIIANEQYF
TRBJ2-1 TRBV7-9 TRBD1 CASSQGTGLEQFF
TRBJ1-3 TRBV2 . CANLGQSLNTIYF
TRBJ1-1 TRBV7-2 . CASSPGTVKGGLNTEAFF
TRBJ2-6 TRBV10-3 . CAISVDFSGANVLTF